A few counts support the clone carrying this T cell receptor (beta chain). TCRdb recomputed calls from the RT-PCR reads with MiXCR, one row per CDR3 protein. The sample has about 780,000 distinct CDR3 sequences; around 18% are singletons. Losses at the gene ends were 3 bases for V and 6 bases for J; bases not matched to a gene: 7. The CDR3 is 14 residues long. The germline gives CDR1 SGHTA, CDR2 FQGNSA. The data stem from a study of response to subunit inactivated influenza vaccine. This chain joins TRBV7-2 and TRBJ2-7; 8 nucleotides align to TRBD2. Specimen: PBMCs from blood, collected around 5 days after vaccination. The clonotype originates from a middle-aged man who received an inactivated influenza vaccine. The CDR3 here is CASSFSGTRGEQYF. In DNA form, the CDR3 reads TGTGCCAGCAGCTTCTCCGGGACTAGGGGCGAGCAGTACTTC.